The clone carrying this TCR beta chain was detected only once. This sample stems from a study of shared clonotypes between healthy human individuals. Repertoires were generated with immunoSEQ multiplex PCR, while TCRdb's copy carries only in-frame clones and drops some. Among some 2,000,000 clones listed, about 95% were seen once. Losses at the gene ends were 0 bases for V and 5 bases for J; bases not matched to a gene: 8. CDR3 length equals 15 residues. From germline, CDR1 is SGHRS and CDR2 YFSETQ. As defined, naive CD8 cells were CD45RO-negative and positively selected for CCR7, with terminally differentiated effector memory CD45RA+ cells excluded.

The sequenced material came from naive CD8+ T cells sorted from blood. The rearrangement joins TRBV5-1 to TRBJ2-7, with 7 bases fitting TRBD1. The receptor's source is a man aged 18 to 29 in good health. The CDR3 nucleotides read TGCGCCAGCAGCTTGGCCAAAGGACAGGTGGACGAGCAGTACTTC. Residues: CASSLAKGQVDEQYF.